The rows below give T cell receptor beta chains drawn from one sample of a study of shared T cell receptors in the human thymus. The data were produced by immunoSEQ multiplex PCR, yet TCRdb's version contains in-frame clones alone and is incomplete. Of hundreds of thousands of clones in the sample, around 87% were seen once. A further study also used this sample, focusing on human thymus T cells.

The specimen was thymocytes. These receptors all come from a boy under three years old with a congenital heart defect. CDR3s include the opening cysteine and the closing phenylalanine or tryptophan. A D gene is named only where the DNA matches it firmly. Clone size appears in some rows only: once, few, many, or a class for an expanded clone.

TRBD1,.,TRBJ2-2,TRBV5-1,TGCGCCAGCTCCAACGGACAGGGGGCGAACACCGGGGAGCTGTTTTTT,CASSNGQGANTGELFF
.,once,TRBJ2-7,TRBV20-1,TGCAGTGCTCATAATCAGGTTGAGCAGTACTTC,CSAHNQVEQYF
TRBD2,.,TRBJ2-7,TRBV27,TGTGCCAGCAGTGTCGAAGGACTAGCCTACGAGCAGTACTTC,CASSVEGLAYEQYF
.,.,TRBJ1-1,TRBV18,TGTGCCAGCTCACCTTCACAGAACACTGAAGCTTTCTTT,CASSPSQNTEAFF
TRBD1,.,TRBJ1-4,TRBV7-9,TGTGCCAGCAGCTTAGTCGGGCCAGGGGGTTTGTGGAAACTGTTTTTT,CASSLVGPGGLWKLFF
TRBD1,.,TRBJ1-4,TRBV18,TGTGCCAGCTCACAAGGGGGCCGTTCTAATGAAAAACTGTTTTTT,CASSQGGRSNEKLFF
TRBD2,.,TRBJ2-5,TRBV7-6,TGTGCCAGCAGCTTCCCCCAGCGGGGGCCGGAGAGGGAGACCCAGTACTTC,CASSFPQRGPERETQYF
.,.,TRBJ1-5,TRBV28,TGTGCCAGCAGTTCCATTGTGAATCAGCCCCAGCATTTT,CASSSIVNQPQHF
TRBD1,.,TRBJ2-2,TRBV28,TGTGCCAGCAGATCTGGACAGGGCGGAACCGGGGAGCTGTTTTTT,CASRSGQGGTGELFF
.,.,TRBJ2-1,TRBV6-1,TGTGCCAGCAGTGAAGCAGGGGGGGGTAAGAATGATGAGCAGTTCTTC,CASSEAGGGKNDEQFF
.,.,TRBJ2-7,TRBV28,TGTGCCAGCAGTTTCGTGTCGCCTGGGAGAACCTACGAGCAGTACTTC,CASSFVSPGRTYEQYF
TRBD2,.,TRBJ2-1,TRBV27,TGTGCCAGCAGTTGCTCAGCGGGAGGGTGTATCAATGAGCAGTTCTTC,CASSCSAGGCINEQFF
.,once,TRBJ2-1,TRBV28,TGTGCCAGCAGTTTAAGCCTCCCTAGCGCTGCCTACAATGAGCAGTTCTTC,CASSLSLPSAAYNEQFF
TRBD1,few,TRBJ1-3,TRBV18,TGTGCCAGCTCTGCCCATATGAACAGGGGAGGCAGAAACACCATATATTTT,CASSAHMNRGGRNTIYF
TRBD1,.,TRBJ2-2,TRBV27,TGTGCCAGCAGTTTAGGGACAGGGAGAACCGGGGAGCTGTTTTTT,CASSLGTGRTGELFF
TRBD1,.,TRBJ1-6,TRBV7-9,TGTGCCAGCAGGGCCGGGACAGGCAATTCCCCCCTCCACTTT,CASRAGTGNSPLHF
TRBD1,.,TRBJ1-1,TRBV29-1,TGCAGCGGTAGAGAGGGACAGATACCCCTCCATGAAGCTTTCTTT,CSGREGQIPLHEAFF
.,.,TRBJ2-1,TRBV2,TGTGCCAGCAGACTAATTAATGAGCAGTTCTTC,CASRLINEQFF
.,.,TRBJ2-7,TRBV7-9,TGTGCCAGCAGTCCGATGCGGAGCCAAAGCTCCTACGAGCAGTACTTC,CASSPMRSQSSYEQYF
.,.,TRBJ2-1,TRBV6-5,TGTGCCAGCAAAGGTAGCGGAGGATCCTACAATGAGCAGTTCTTC,CASKGSGGSYNEQFF
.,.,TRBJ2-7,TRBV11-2,TGTGCCAGCAGCCACAGGCTTCGCGAGCAGTACTTC,CASSHRLREQYF
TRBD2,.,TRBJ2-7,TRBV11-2,TGTGCCAGCAGTCTCACCTTTAGCGGGAGTGGCGAGCAGTACTTC,CASSLTFSGSGEQYF
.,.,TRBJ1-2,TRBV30,TGTGCCTGCCTAGGAGTGGTAGGGGAACAAAGCTACACCTTC,CACLGVVGEQSYTF
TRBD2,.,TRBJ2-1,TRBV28,TGTGCCAGCAGTTTATGCGAGGGACTAGCGGGAGGCTGCTACAATGAGCAGTTCTTC,CASSLCEGLAGGCYNEQFF
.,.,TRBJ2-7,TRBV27,TGTGCCAGCAGTCCCTTCCCGCAGGATGTTACCTACGAGCAGTACTTC,CASSPFPQDVTYEQYF
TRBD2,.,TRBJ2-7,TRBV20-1,TGCAGTGCTCCACTAGCGTTCGAGCAGTACTTC,CSAPLAFEQYF
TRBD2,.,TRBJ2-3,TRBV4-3,TGCGCCAGCAGCCTCGAGGAGGGCGGGGGGGCAGAAGATACGCAGTATTTT,CASSLEEGGGAEDTQYF
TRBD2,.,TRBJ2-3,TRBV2,TGTGCCAGCCGGGGGACTAGCGGGCCCGCTAGCACAGATACGCAGTATTTT,CASRGTSGPASTDTQYF
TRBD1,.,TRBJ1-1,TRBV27,TGTGCCAGCAGCCTAAACAGGGGCAGCACTGAAGCTTTCTTT,CASSLNRGSTEAFF
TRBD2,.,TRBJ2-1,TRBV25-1,TGTGCCAGCAGTGGGACTAGCGGGCCCCATTACAATGAGCAGTTCTTC,CASSGTSGPHYNEQFF
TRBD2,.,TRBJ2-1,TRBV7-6,TGTGCCAGCAGCTCGACTAGCGGGGGGTTCTCCTACAATGAGCAGTTCTTC,CASSSTSGGFSYNEQFF
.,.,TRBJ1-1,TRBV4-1,TGCGCCAGCAGCCAAGGAATTAATGAACCGGGTGTGAACACTGAAGCTTTCTTT,CASSQGINEPGVNTEAFF
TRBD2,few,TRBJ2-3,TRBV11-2,TGTGCCAGCAGCAAGCGGGACAGCACAGATACGCAGTATTTT,CASSKRDSTDTQYF
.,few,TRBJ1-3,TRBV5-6,TGTGCCAGCAGCTTCAACAAAGACCCGACAGTTCACTCTGGAAACACCATATATTTT,CASSFNKDPTVHSGNTIYF
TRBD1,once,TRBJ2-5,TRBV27,TGTGCCAGCAAGAGGACAGGAAGGCAAGAGACCCAGTACTTC,CASKRTGRQETQYF